The rows below give T cell receptor beta chains drawn from one sample of a study of T cells in Graves' hyperthyroidism and ophthalmopathy. TCRdb analysed the multiplex PCR reads with MiXCR anew, one entry per CDR3 protein. The repertoire holds 450,000 to 700,000 distinct CDR3 sequences, just over 45% seen once, with roughly 19% in the top ten. The sequenced sample consisted of peripheral blood or thyroid tissue (not recorded which). These receptor sequences come from an adult woman with Graves' disease, either hyperthyroidism or ophthalmopathy (not recorded which). Each CDR3 is given with its conserved first and last residue. D genes are given only for firm matches. Expanded clones get a size class; other rows say once, few or many, or leave the size out.

d_call,clone_size,v_call,j_call,cdr3_aa,cdr3_nt
.,few,TRBV2,TRBJ1-5,CASSPQETQHF,TGTGCCAGCAGTCCTCAAGAGACCCAGCATTTT
.,many,TRBV4-1,TRBJ2-7,CASSQGSWGEQYF,TGCGCCAGCAGCCAGGGTTCGTGGGGGGAGCAGTACTTC
TRBD1,many,TRBV6-6,TRBJ1-6,CASTHRGSPLHF,TGTGCCAGCACACACAGGGGTTCACCCCTCCACTTT
.,many,TRBV5-8,TRBJ1-2,CASTSETANYGYTF,TGTGCCAGCACCTCGGAGACAGCTAACTATGGCTACACCTTC
TRBD1,.,TRBV7-8,TRBJ2-5,CASSSGQAEETQYF,TGTGCCAGCAGCTCCGGACAGGCGGAAGAGACCCAGTACTTC
.,many,TRBV25-1,TRBJ2-2,CASSEASGLNTGELFF,TGTGCCAGCAGTGAAGCCAGTGGACTAAACACCGGGGAGCTGTTTTTT
.,few,TRBV28,TRBJ2-7,CASSFARSDNEQYF,TGTGCCAGCAGTTTTGCCAGGTCGGACAACGAGCAGTACTTC
.,.,TRBV7-9,TRBJ1-1,CASSLRGWATEAFF,TGTGCCAGCAGCTTAAGGGGCTGGGCCACTGAAGCTTTCTTT
.,.,TRBV7-9,TRBJ1-5,CASSFEGGSQPQHF,TGTGCCAGCAGCTTTGAGGGGGGCAGTCAGCCCCAGCATTTT
.,.,TRBV7-3,TRBJ2-7,CASSEGAGNYEQYF,TGTGCCAGCAGCGAAGGAGCAGGGAACTACGAGCAGTACTTC
.,many,TRBV28,TRBJ1-2,CASSSQTGGYTF,TGTGCCAGCAGTTCGCAGACCGGTGGCTACACCTTC
.,many,TRBV28,TRBJ1-1,CASPRGTEPTEAFF,TGTGCCAGCCCGAGGGGAACGGAACCGACTGAAGCTTTCTTT
.,.,TRBV7-9,TRBJ2-5,CVSSAGETQYF,TGTGTCAGCAGCGCGGGAGAGACCCAGTACTTC
TRBD1,few,TRBV10-3,TRBJ1-1,CAISETRQGPYTEAFF,TGTGCCATCAGTGAGACAAGACAGGGGCCGTACACTGAAGCTTTCTTT
.,.,TRBV20-1,TRBJ2-5,CSAPGFEETQYF,TGCAGTGCTCCGGGATTTGAAGAGACCCAGTACTTC
.,once,TRBV7-2,TRBJ1-6,CASSRTRNSPLHF,TGTGCCAGCAGCCGGACCAGGAATTCACCCCTCCACTTT
TRBD1,many,TRBV19,TRBJ1-2,CASSPGTGGLYGYTF,TGTGCCAGTAGTCCCGGGACAGGGGGACTCTATGGCTACACCTTC
.,.,TRBV20-1,TRBJ2-6,CSARKPHGHPGANVLTF,TGCAGTGCTAGAAAGCCCCACGGCCATCCTGGGGCCAACGTCCTGACTTTC
.,.,TRBV29-1,TRBJ2-2,CSVAWSQVDTGELFF,TGCAGCGTTGCCTGGAGCCAGGTCGACACCGGGGAGCTGTTTTTT
.,.,TRBV12-3/TRBV12-4,TRBJ2-2,CASLRPQNSGTGELFF,TGTGCCAGCCTTAGGCCACAGAATAGCGGCACCGGGGAGCTGTTTTTT
TRBD1,.,TRBV3-1,TRBJ1-1,CASSQGTGPDTEAFF,TGTGCCAGCAGCCAAGGGACAGGGCCCGACACTGAAGCTTTCTTT
TRBD1,.,TRBV5-1,TRBJ1-5,CASSTGTGWHYEHF,TGCGCCAGCAGCACCGGGACAGGGTGGCACTACGAGCATTTT
.,many,TRBV29-1,TRBJ2-5,CSVEGQDLETQYF,TGCAGCGTTGAAGGACAGGATCTAGAGACCCAGTACTTC
TRBD2,.,TRBV7-6,TRBJ2-5,CASSFSAGVVETQYF,TGTGCCAGCAGCTTTTCAGCGGGAGTGGTAGAGACCCAGTACTTC
TRBD2,many,TRBV6-4,TRBJ2-3,CASSESSGSGTDTQYF,TGTGCCAGCAGTGAGAGTAGCGGGAGCGGCACAGATACGCAGTATTTT
.,many,TRBV7-3,TRBJ2-5,CASSPEGGKETQYF,TGTGCCAGCAGCCCGGAGGGTGGAAAAGAGACCCAGTACTTC
TRBD1,.,TRBV9,TRBJ1-1,CASSVIPDRGWTEAFF,TGTGCCAGCAGCGTCATTCCGGACAGGGGTTGGACTGAAGCTTTCTTT
.,.,TRBV14,TRBJ2-7,CASSQFETYEQYF,TGTGCCAGCAGCCAATTCGAAACTTACGAGCAGTACTTC
.,.,TRBV7-6,TRBJ1-2,CASSVLGGYGYTF,TGTGCCAGCAGCGTTCTTGGGGGCTATGGCTACACCTTC
.,.,TRBV28,TRBJ1-1,CASSLHSFSTRGVSAFF,TGTGCCAGCAGCCTACATTCCTTCAGCACACGCGGGGTCTCAGCTTTCTTT
.,many,TRBV5-1,TRBJ2-7,CASSSGGGPYEQYF,TGCGCCAGCAGCTCTGGTGGGGGGCCTTACGAGCAGTACTTC
TRBD1,.,TRBV10-2,TRBJ1-1,CASRAGGADTEAFF,TGCGCCAGCAGGGCAGGGGGCGCCGACACTGAAGCTTTCTTT
.,many,TRBV7-9,TRBJ2-7,CASSHRDGSYEQYF,TGCGCCAGCAGCCACCGGGACGGCTCCTACGAGCAGTACTTC
.,few,TRBV5-1,TRBJ1-6,CASSDQMGSSPLHF,TGCGCCAGCAGCGACCAAATGGGGAGCTCACCCCTCCACTTT
.,few,TRBV24-1,TRBJ1-2,CATSASGRNYGYTF,TGTGCCACCAGTGCGTCGGGCCGAAACTATGGCTACACCTTC
TRBD1,few,TRBV24-1,TRBJ1-5,CATSDPTGGPQHF,TGTGCCACCAGTGACCCGACAGGGGGGCCCCAGCATTTT
.,.,TRBV5-1,TRBJ2-7,CASSPWTLYEQYF,TGCGCCAGCAGCCCGTGGACTCTATACGAGCAGTACTTC
TRBD2,.,TRBV9,TRBJ2-7,CASSPRLAGTYEQYF,TGTGCCAGCAGCCCTCGCCTAGCGGGGACCTACGAGCAGTACTTC
.,many,TRBV2,TRBJ2-3,CASRAGTYNTDTQYF,TGTGCCAGCAGGGCCGGGACGTATAACACAGATACGCAGTATTTT
TRBD2,many,TRBV20-1,TRBJ2-7,CSARGTSGKGNSLYF,TGCAGTGCTAGGGGGACTAGCGGGAAAGGTAACAGTCTGTACTTC
TRBD1,.,TRBV7-3,TRBJ1-6,CASSLRMGTGGSPLHF,TGTGCCAGCAGCTTAAGGATGGGGACAGGGGGTTCACCCCTCCACTTT
TRBD2,.,TRBV7-2,TRBJ2-3,CASSLVGLAGGSTDTQYF,TGTGCCAGCAGCTTAGTTGGGCTAGCGGGAGGGAGCACAGATACGCAGTATTTT